This T cell receptor beta chain was captured by sequencing in a study of neoadjuvant anti-PD-1 for oral cavity cancer. Notes on the study in general: Each response group had just a few patients in TCR analyses.

The CDR3 is 15 amino acids. The germline V gene encodes CDR1 SNHLY and CDR2 FYNNEI. The ends were cut back, 7 bases at V and 10 bases at J, with 22 bases in the middle. The table came from immunoSEQ multiplex PCR; TCRdb's copy has only in-frame clones and leaves some out. The table has 13,000 to 15,000 clones, over 55% seen once; the top ten hold about 3.1%. A note on this clone: Its antigen is as yet unknown.

The receptor's source is a person between 40 and 85 years old with oral cavity squamous cell carcinoma. The specimen was PBMCs, collected before nivolumab (anti-PD-1) treatment. The chain uses TRBV2 and TRBJ1-4; D remains ambiguous. The CDR3 region has the DNA TGTGCCAGCATCCCACGGTGGGGAGCGGCGGGAAAACTGTTTTTT. The encoded protein is CASIPRWGAAGKLFF.